This T cell receptor beta chain was sequenced during a study of blood T cell repertoires in COVID-19. Study at large: T cells, B-cell-depleted T cells, or PBMCs supplied cDNA or gDNA.

This clone was counted between two and nine times. The assay was immunoSEQ multiplex PCR, and TCRdb's table has in-frame clones only and misses some. This table holds around 480,000 clones, about 85% found once. Germline V lookup: CDR1 SNHLY, CDR2 FYNNEI. CDR3 length: 13 amino acids. V was trimmed by 4 bases and J by 4 bases, leaving 10 bases between them. This sequence originates from a woman under 30 who had recovered from COVID-19. This chain connects TRBV2 to TRBJ1-2; no clear D. Specimen: PBMCs or T cells enriched from blood (not recorded which). The CDR3, as DNA: TGTGCCAGCAGTGGTTCGAGCCTCTATGGCTACACCTTC. Amino acids: CASSGSSLYGYTF.